Presented here are 32 T cell receptor beta chains from one specimen sequenced in a study of CD8 T cells in ankylosing spondylitis. Using its own MiXCR run on the 5' RACE reads, TCRdb lists one record per CDR3 protein. The table has around 250,000 distinct CDR3 sequences, roughly 32% seen once; the top ten hold about 4.2%. Sequences were obtained from blood, either unsorted or a sorted T cell fraction (not recorded which). These receptors originate from a male donor with ankylosing spondylitis or in good health (not recorded which).

J is TRBJ1-5 and V is TRBV20-1; a weak D match, TRBD1 (5 bases). V was pared by 1 base and J by 1 base, with 14 bases between. This CDR3 region has 16 residues. Germline V gives CDR1 DFQATT, CDR2 SNEGSKA (reference sequence). The CDR3 spells CSARAGGIGSNQPQHF. For the CDR3, the DNA is TGCAGTGCTAGAGCGGGGGGAATCGGGAGCAATCAGCCCCAGCATTTT.

The rearrangement joins TRBV10-2 to TRBJ2-5, with TRBD2 as a possible D gene (6 bases). V lost 0 bases and J lost 7, with 12 bases in between. The CDR3 has 14 residues. Germline lookup yields CDR1 WSHSY and CDR2 SAAADI. CDR3 region: CASSESGGSGTQYF. The CDR3 DNA follows: TGCGCCAGCAGTGAGTCTGGAGGGAGTGGGACCCAGTACTTC.

The rearrangement uses TRBV5-1 and TRBJ1-2, with TRBD1 identical over 8 bases. CDR3 length: 13 amino acids. Per the germline V gene, CDR1 is SGHRS and CDR2 is YFSETQ. The trim removed 2 bases at V and 4 bases at J, leaving 1 base unmatched. The CDR3 loop is CASSLQGVYGYTF. In DNA form, the CDR3 reads TGCGCCAGCAGCTTACAGGGGGTCTATGGCTACACCTTC.

CDR3 in DNA: TGTGCCAGCAGCCCCGGCAGGTTTTCTAGCACAGATACGCAGTATTTT. Translation: CASSPGRFSSTDTQYF. The chain couples TRBV7-9 to TRBJ2-3; no reliable D call. The V and J ends lost 5 bases and 0 bases respectively, with 15 bases between them. Germline V gene sequence: CDR1 SEHNR, CDR2 FQNEAQ (reference sequence). CDR3 length: 16 amino acids.

The V call is TRBV20-1, the J call TRBJ2-2; the D gene is possibly TRBD1 (5 bases). The CDR3 spans 14 residues. V was pared by 1 base and J by 4 bases, with 10 bases between. The germline CDR1 and CDR2 sequences are DFQATT and SNEGSKA (reference sequence). For the CDR3, the DNA is TGCAGTGCTAGAGTAGGGGAAGGCACCGGGGAGCTGTTTTTT. It yields the protein CSARVGEGTGELFF.

The chain has TRBV5-1 and TRBJ2-7, with 7 bases identical to TRBD1. The CDR3 extends over 16 amino acids. Per the germline V gene, CDR1 is SGHRS and CDR2 is YFSETQ. The trim removed 4 bases at V and 1 base at J, leaving 11 bases unmatched. The CDR3 DNA follows: TGCGCCAGCAGCGGAGTTGCCGGGACAGCATCCTACGAGCAGTACTTC. Encoded protein: CASSGVAGTASYEQYF.

This rearrangement joins TRBV12-3 or TRBV12-4 to TRBJ2-1; no clear D. The CDR3 has 14 amino acids. The V end was cut by 8 bases, the J end by 0 bases, with 11 bases between. The CDR3 reads CASSHGSSYNEQFF. The CDR3 coding sequence is TGTGCCAGCTCTCACGGAAGCTCCTACAATGAGCAGTTCTTC.

This chain connects TRBV12-3 or TRBV12-4 to TRBJ2-2; unclear D gene. V was cut by 2 bases and J by 5 bases, with 6 bases left in between. The CDR3 extends over 13 amino acids. The CDR3 bases are TGTGCCAGCAGTTTACCCCGTACCGGGGAGCTGTTTTTT. Protein: CASSLPRTGELFF.

This clonotype occurred once. The chain carries TRBV7-6 and TRBJ2-6, with a tentative D call TRBD1 (5 bases). The germline gives CDR1 SGHVS, CDR2 FNYEAQ. The germline V and J ends were trimmed by 3 bases and 0 bases, with 12 bases remaining between them. The CDR3 contains 17 residues. In DNA, the CDR3 is TGTGCCAGCAGCTTGTTTCGACAGACCTCTGGGGCCAACGTCCTGACTTTC. Encoded protein: CASSLFRQTSGANVLTF.

In its sample, this clonotype was seen many times. The chain couples TRBV10-3 to TRBJ2-5; D is unresolved. This CDR3 region has 14 residues. V was cut by 10 bases and J by 1 base, with 16 bases left in between. From germline, CDR1 is ENHRY and CDR2 SYGVKD. The chain's CDR3 is CATANYGSQETQYF. The CDR3 DNA sequence: TGTGCCACTGCTAACTACGGGTCCCAAGAGACCCAGTACTTC.

The chain recombines TRBV20-1 with TRBJ2-7; TRBD2 might be the D (6 bases). This CDR3 region has 16 residues. The germline V gene encodes CDR1 DFQATT and CDR2 SNEGSKA (reference sequence). V lost 1 base and J 2 bases, leaving 18 bases between the germline ends. CDR3 sequence: CSARGTLGGRAYEQYF. The CDR3 DNA is TGCAGTGCTAGAGGTACCTTGGGGGGTCGTGCCTACGAGCAGTACTTC.

The table lists this clonotype with a few counts. The gene calls are TRBV20-1 and TRBJ1-2; D not certain. The CDR3 extends over 15 amino acids. The V and J ends lost 3 bases and 4 bases respectively, with 18 bases between them. Germline values: CDR1 DFQATT, CDR2 SNEGSKA (reference sequence). CDR3 DNA: TGCAGTGCTAGCGACCAGGCGGAAACGTCCTATGGCTACACCTTC. Translation gives CSASDQAETSYGYTF.

This clonotype has a handful of counts. This chain joins TRBV20-1 and TRBJ1-5; tentative D call: TRBD1 (5 bases). Germline-derived CDR1 and CDR2 are DFQATT and SNEGSKA (reference sequence). V lost 0 bases, J lost 3 bases, and 12 bases lay in between. The CDR3 loop spans 15 amino acids. The CDR3 is CSARDLGGNNQPQHF. The CDR3 DNA sequence: TGCAGTGCTAGAGATTTGGGGGGTAACAATCAGCCCCAGCATTTT.

This clonotype was found a few times. The rearrangement joins TRBV6-5 to TRBJ2-7; weak D call: TRBD1 (6 bases). This CDR3 has 14 amino acids. Germline V gene data show CDR1 as MNHEY and CDR2 as SVGAGI. V gave up 1 base and J gave up 4 bases, with 11 bases separating them. The CDR3 nucleotides are TGTGCCAGCAGTTACTTAGGGACAACGTACGAGCAGTACTTC. As protein: CASSYLGTTYEQYF.

This clonotype was seen only a few times. The CDR3 DNA reads TGTGCCAGCGGGGTCCCCATTAGAGGCAAAAACATTCAGTACTTC. Translating it yields CASGVPIRGKNIQYF. V usage is TRBV5-8 and J usage is TRBJ2-4; D gene unclear. CDR1 SGHTS and CDR2 YDEGEE come from the germline V gene. CDR3 length: 15 residues. V dropped 7 bases and J dropped 3 bases, with 17 bases sitting between them.

This sequence joins TRBV20-1 and TRBJ2-2, with D perhaps TRBD1 (6 bases). V shed 5 bases and J shed 1 base, with 17 bases lying between them. CDR1 is DFQATT and CDR2 is SNEGSKA in the germline V gene (reference sequence). There are 16 residues in the CDR3. CDR3 coding DNA: TGCAGTGCTCCCGGGACATCATACCGGAACACCGGGGAGCTGTTTTTT. Protein sequence: CSAPGTSYRNTGELFF.

Many counts were recorded for this clonotype. The chain combines TRBV20-1 with TRBJ2-1; D is perhaps TRBD2 (5 bases). V lost 3 bases and J lost 8, with 11 bases in between. Germline V CDR1 and CDR2: DFQATT, SNEGSKA (reference sequence). There are 12 residues in the CDR3. The CDR3 nucleotides are TGCAGTGCTAGCGGGGTTGAGGATGAGCAGTTCTTC. Protein: CSASGVEDEQFF.

This clonotype was counted only a few times. The V call is TRBV10-3, the J call TRBJ2-1, with TRBD2 matching 7 bases. The CDR3 spans 14 residues. CDR1 is ENHRY, CDR2 SYGVKD, per germline. The V and J ends lost 4 bases and 0 bases, in that order; junction bases with no gene match: 0. DNA for the CDR3: TGTGCCATCAGTGGCGGGGGCTCCTACAATGAGCAGTTCTTC. Its protein is CAISGGGSYNEQFF.

V is TRBV6-1 and J is TRBJ1-5; the D gene is possibly TRBD1 (5 bases). The CDR3 totals 15 residues. Germline CDR1 and CDR2: MNHNS and SASEGT. Between the trimmed V and J ends, which lost 4 bases and 3 bases, there was a span of 13 bases. The CDR3: CASSGVQGSNQPQHF. Written as DNA, the CDR3 is TGTGCCAGCAGTGGCGTCCAGGGTTCCAATCAGCCCCAGCATTTT.

This clonotype turned up a few times. The CDR3 protein is CASSLGVGTPTYEQYF. CDR3 DNA sequence: TGTGCCAGCAGTTTAGGGGTCGGGACACCTACCTACGAGCAGTACTTC. This sequence joins TRBV12-3 or TRBV12-4 and TRBJ2-7, with TRBD1 as a possible D gene (6 bases). CDR3 length equals 16 residues. Between the trimmed V and J ends, which lost 1 base and 2 bases, there was a span of 15 bases.

This clonotype was picked up a small number of times. The genes are TRBV29-1 and TRBJ2-7; TRBD1 is a possible D gene (6 bases). This CDR3 is built from 14 residues. Trimming left V 2 bases short and J 2 bases short, with 13 bases between. Germline CDR1 is SQVTM and CDR2 is ANQGSEA. The CDR3 DNA reads TGCAGCGTTGAAATTGAGGGGGTCCCCTACGAGCAGTACTTC. It is translated as CSVEIEGVPYEQYF.

J is TRBJ2-7 and V is TRBV12-3 or TRBV12-4; 11 positions agree with TRBD2. The CDR3 loop spans 17 amino acids. J was trimmed by 2 bases and V by 5 bases; bases with no gene match: 11. CDR3 DNA sequence: TGTGCCAGCAGTCCCTATAGCGGGGGGGCGTGGACCTACGAGCAGTACTTC. Translation: CASSPYSGGAWTYEQYF.

V gene TRBV12-3 or TRBV12-4 combines with J gene TRBJ1-4; D is unresolved. CDR3 length: 15 residues. V lost 1 base and J 4 bases, leaving 10 bases between the germline ends. The CDR3 DNA is TGTGCCAGCAGTTTAGTCGGGGATTATAATGAAAAACTGTTTTTT. Translating it yields CASSLVGDYNEKLFF.

This clonotype turned up a few times. The chain uses TRBV4-2 and TRBJ1-3, with D perhaps matching TRBD1 (5 bases). V lost 2 bases, J lost 4 bases, and 15 bases lay in between. Per germline, CDR1 LGHNA and CDR2 YNFKEQ. The CDR3 has 16 residues. Here the CDR3 reads CASSQRDLETGNTIYF. The CDR3 region has the DNA TGTGCCAGCAGCCAAAGGGACCTTGAGACGGGAAACACCATATATTTT.

The V and J genes are TRBV2 and TRBJ2-7; D is uncertain. Looked up from germline, CDR1 is SNHLY and CDR2 is FYNNEI. V was cut by 3 bases and J by 7 bases, with 7 bases left in between. The CDR3 covers 11 residues. CDR3 region: CASSDPPEQYF. As DNA, the CDR3 is TGTGCCAGCAGTGACCCCCCGGAGCAGTACTTC.

V usage is TRBV6-5 and J usage is TRBJ2-7; unclear D gene. V lost 2 bases to trimming and J lost 2 bases, with 16 bases between them. The CDR3 has 16 amino acids. Germline CDR1 is MNHEY and CDR2 is SVGAGI. The CDR3 region has the DNA TGTGCCAGCAGTTACGAGGACCCCCCGGGTCCCTACGAGCAGTACTTC. It translates to CASSYEDPPGPYEQYF.

This clonotype turned up a few times. A read error may produce the germline difference seen at one junction end. The V and J genes are TRBV7-9 and TRBJ1-5, with TRBD1 identical over 9 bases. The CDR3 runs 12 residues. The germline V gene encodes CDR1 SEHNR and CDR2 FQNEAQ (reference sequence). As DNA, the CDR3 is TGTGCCAGCAGCGACGGACAGGGGACCATGAATTTT. Its translation is CASSDGQGTMNF.

The table lists this clonotype with a few counts. At one boundary the junction diverges from the germline segment, which might be a read error. The rearrangement uses TRBV18 and TRBJ2-1; the D gene is possibly TRBD2 (5 bases). The CDR3 length is 16 residues. The germline V gene has CDR1 KGHSH and CDR2 LQKENI. The CDR3 coding sequence is TGTGCCAGCTCACCACCACGGGGAGAGTTGTTAAATGAGCAGTTCTTT. It codes for CASSPPRGELLNEQFF.

This chain uses TRBV25-1 with TRBJ1-1, with no clear D. This CDR3 spans 12 amino acids. Germline V gene data show CDR1 as MGHDK and CDR2 as SYGVNS. Trimming cost V 7 bases and J 6 bases, with 12 bases left between them. CDR3 amino acids: CASTRWVPEAFF. CDR3 coding DNA: TGTGCCAGCACCCGATGGGTCCCTGAAGCTTTCTTT.

This chain connects TRBV5-6 to TRBJ2-7; no definite D call. Per germline, CDR1 SGHDT and CDR2 YYEEEE. The V end was cut by 5 bases, the J end by 3 bases, with 21 bases between. This CDR3 has 16 residues. The CDR3 loop reads CASSSVESFNGYEQYF. As DNA, the CDR3 is TGTGCCAGCAGTTCAGTTGAGTCTTTTAACGGCTACGAGCAGTACTTC.

The V and J genes are TRBV24-1 and TRBJ1-2, with TRBD1 matching over 7 bases. V was pared by 3 bases and J by 3 bases, with 3 bases of the junction left unmatched. Germline-derived CDR1 and CDR2 are KGHDR and SFDVKD. CDR3 length equals 14 residues. CDR3: CATSDADRDYGYTF. Here the CDR3 DNA reads TGTGCCACCAGTGATGCTGACAGGGACTATGGCTACACCTTC.

The chain has TRBV5-5 and TRBJ2-1; D may correspond to TRBD1 or TRBD2 (5 bases each). The germline gives CDR1 SGHKS, CDR2 YYEKEE (reference sequence). V gave up 4 bases and J gave up 11 bases, with 16 bases separating them. The CDR3 consists of 13 residues. The CDR3 DNA sequence: TGTGCCAGCAGCCAGGGAGCCTCCAGCAAGCAGTTCTTC. Its protein is CASSQGASSKQFF.